A single sample is the source of the 2 T cell receptor beta chains below, sequenced in a study of PD-L1 blockade in urothelial cancer (dated by TCRdb to the late 2010s). The receptor library was made with the immunoSEQ multiplex PCR assay. The immuneACCESS repertoire file appears here via TCRdb, limited to in-frame rearrangements. These files lack a portion of the clones; in checked studies, under half of the deficit traces to unresolved V genes, and the cause of the others is not known. The sample contains approximately 51,000 clones, around 86% of them found a single time. The ten top clones hold roughly 16% of the sample. The sample consisted of PBMCs, taken around atezolizumab (anti-PD-L1) treatment. These receptors all stem from a man between 60 and 75 years old with urothelial cancer.

The CDR3 nucleotides are TGCGCCAGCAGCCACGGAAGGGAGATGAACACTGAAGCTTTCTTT. This encodes CASSHGREMNTEAFF. The chain combines TRBV4-1 with TRBJ1-1; D remains ambiguous. Deletions cut 3 bases from V and 0 bases from J, with 11 bases between. This CDR3 contains 15 residues. Germline V gene lookup returns CDR1 MGHRA and CDR2 YSYEKL.

This rearrangement joins TRBV25-1 to TRBJ1-1; weak D call: TRBD1 (5 bases). V lost 4 bases to trimming and J lost 0 bases, with 12 bases between them. Germline lookup yields CDR1 MGHDK and CDR2 SYGVNS. There are 15 residues in the CDR3. CDR3 protein: CASSGVKGMNTEAFF. The CDR3 nucleotides read TGTGCCAGCAGTGGGGTCAAGGGGATGAACACTGAAGCTTTCTTT.